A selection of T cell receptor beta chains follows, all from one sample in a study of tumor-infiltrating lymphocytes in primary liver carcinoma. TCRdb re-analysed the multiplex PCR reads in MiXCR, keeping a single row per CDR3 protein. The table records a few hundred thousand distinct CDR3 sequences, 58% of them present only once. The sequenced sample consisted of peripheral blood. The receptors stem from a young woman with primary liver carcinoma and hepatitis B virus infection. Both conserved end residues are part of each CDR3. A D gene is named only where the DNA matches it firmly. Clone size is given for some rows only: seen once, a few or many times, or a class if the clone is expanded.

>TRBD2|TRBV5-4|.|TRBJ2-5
CASSSTSGLKETQYF
TGTGCCAGCAGCTCAACTAGCGGACTCAAAGAGACCCAGTACTTC
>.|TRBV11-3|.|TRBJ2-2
CASNFTRRTGELFF
TGTGCTAGCAACTTTACTAGGAGAACCGGGGAGCTGTTTTTT
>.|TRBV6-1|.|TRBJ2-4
CASSEVGAGAKNIQYF
TGTGCCAGCAGTGAAGTGGGGGCGGGTGCCAAAAACATTCAGTACTTC
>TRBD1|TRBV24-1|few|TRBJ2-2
CATSDSGQGNTGELFF
TGTGCCACCAGTGATTCGGGACAGGGGAACACCGGGGAGCTGTTTTTT
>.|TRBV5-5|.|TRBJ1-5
CVSSFTSGIANTQHF
TGTGTCAGCAGCTTTACTAGCGGGATAGCAAATACGCAGCATTTT
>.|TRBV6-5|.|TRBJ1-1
CASNGRVLAAWRDPEAFF
TGTGCCAGCAATGGGAGGGTCCTCGCGGCGTGGAGAGACCCTGAAGCTTTCTTT
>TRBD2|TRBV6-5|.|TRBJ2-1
CASSLRTSDNEQFF
TGTGCCAGCAGCCTACGGACTAGCGACAACGAGCAGTTCTTC
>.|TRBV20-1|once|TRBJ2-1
CSARVGVGYNEQFF
TGCAGTGCTAGAGTGGGAGTGGGCTACAATGAGCAGTTCTTC
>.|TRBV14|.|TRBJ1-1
CASSQNLRPPSEAFF
TGTGCCAGCAGCCAAAATCTTAGGCCGCCGAGTGAAGCTTTCTTT
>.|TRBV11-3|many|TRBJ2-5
CASSLDGGAALETQYF
TGTGCCAGCAGCTTAGATGGGGGAGCGGCGCTGGAGACCCAGTACTTC
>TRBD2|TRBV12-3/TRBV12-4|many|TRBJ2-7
CASSLGLTSGSVYEQYF
TGTGCCAGCAGTTTAGGCCTCACTAGCGGGAGCGTATACGAGCAGTACTTC
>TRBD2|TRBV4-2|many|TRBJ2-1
CASSLTGTSLRNEQFF
TGTGCCAGCAGCCTCACCGGGACTAGTTTAAGGAATGAGCAGTTCTTC
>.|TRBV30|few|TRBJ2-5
CAWSVRRWGRGEETQYF
TGTGCCTGGAGTGTACGAAGGTGGGGCAGGGGGGAAGAGACCCAGTACTTC
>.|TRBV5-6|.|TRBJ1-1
CASTNRGTEAFF
TGTGCCAGCACCAACCGGGGCACTGAAGCTTTCTTT
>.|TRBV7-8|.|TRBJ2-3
CASSLERLDTQYF
TGTGCCAGCAGCTTGGAAAGGCTGGATACGCAGTATTTT
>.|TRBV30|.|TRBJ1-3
CAWIRPGQISGNTIYF
TGTGCCTGGATACGACCGGGACAAATCTCTGGTAACACCATATATTTT
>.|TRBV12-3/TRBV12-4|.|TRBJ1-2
CASSHLDSYGYTF
TGTGCCAGCAGTCATCTCGACTCCTATGGTTACACCTTC
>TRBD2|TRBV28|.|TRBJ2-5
CASSLFLEKGVAGGSAETQYF
TGTGCCAGCAGTTTATTTCTCGAGAAAGGTGTGGCGGGAGGGTCGGCGGAGACCCAGTACTTC
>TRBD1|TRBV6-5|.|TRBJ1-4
CASSWSWDSYITNEKLFF
TGTGCCAGCAGTTGGTCATGGGACAGTTATATAACTAATGAAAAACTGTTTTTT
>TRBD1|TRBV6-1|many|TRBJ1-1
CASLDRAANTEAFF
TGTGCCAGCTTGGACAGGGCGGCGAACACTGAAGCTTTCTTT
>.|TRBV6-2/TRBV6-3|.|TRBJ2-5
CASRPNGAQETQYF
TGTGCCAGCAGACCCAACGGGGCTCAAGAGACCCAGTACTTC
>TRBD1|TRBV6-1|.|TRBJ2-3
CASSWTGPGQDTQYF
TGTGCCAGCAGTTGGACAGGCCCCGGGCAAGATACGCAGTATTTT
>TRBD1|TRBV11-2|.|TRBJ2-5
CAISEVGQIQVTQYF
TGTGCCATCAGCGAAGTGGGACAGATACAAGTGACCCAGTACTTC
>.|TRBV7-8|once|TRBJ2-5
CASSLGPGPRETQYF
TGTGCCAGCAGCTTAGGCCCGGGCCCGAGGGAGACCCAGTACTTC
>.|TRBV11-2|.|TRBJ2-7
CASSPPSSYEQCF
TGTGCCAGCAGCCCTCCAAGCTCCTACGAGCAGTGCTTC
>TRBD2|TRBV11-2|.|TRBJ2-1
CASSVGASGYNEQLF
TGTGCTAGCAGCGTCGGAGCTAGCGGATACAATGAGCAGCTCTTC
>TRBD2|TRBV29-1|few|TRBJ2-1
CSGTSGKLYEQFF
TGCAGCGGGACTAGCGGGAAGCTCTATGAGCAGTTCTTC
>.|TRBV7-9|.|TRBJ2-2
CVSNFGGPSTGELFF
TGTGTCAGCAACTTCGGAGGGCCAAGCACCGGGGAGCTGTTTTTT
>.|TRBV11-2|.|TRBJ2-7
CASSLVGSYHDQYF
TGTGCCAGCAGCTTAGTCGGGAGTTACCACGACCAGTACTTT
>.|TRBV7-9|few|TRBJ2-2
CASSPWALADAGELFF
TGTGCCAGCAGCCCATGGGCACTAGCCGACGCCGGGGAGCTGTTTTTT
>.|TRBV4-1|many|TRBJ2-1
CASSRTGSSYNEQFF
TGCGCCAGCAGCCGAACAGGGAGCTCCTACAATGAGCAGTTCTTC
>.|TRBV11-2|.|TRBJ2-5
CACSLGGPLEETQYF
TGTGCCTGCAGCTTAGGTGGGCCCCTAGAAGAGACCCAGTACTTC
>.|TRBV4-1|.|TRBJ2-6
CASSHFERAGANVLTF
TGCGCCAGCAGCCACTTTGAGAGGGCTGGGGCCAACGTCCTGACTTTC
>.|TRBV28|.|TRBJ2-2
CASSPNREAGELFF
TGTGCCAGCAGCCCAAACAGGGAGGCCGGGGAGCTGTTTTTT
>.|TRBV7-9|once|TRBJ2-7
CTSSLSGTNYEQYF
TGTACCAGCAGCTTAAGTGGGACCAACTACGAGCAGTACTTC
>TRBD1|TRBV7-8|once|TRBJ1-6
CASSSTTGAYSIPYNSPLHF
TGTGCCAGCAGCTCGACAACAGGGGCCTATTCGATTCCCTATAATTCACCCCTCCACTTT
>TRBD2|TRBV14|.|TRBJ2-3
CASSHQLPGRETQYF
TGTGCCAGCAGCCACCAATTGCCCGGGAGGGAGACGCAGTATTTT
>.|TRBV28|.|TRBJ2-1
CASSPRQSNSYNEQFF
TGTGCCAGCAGTCCGCGGCAAAGTAACTCCTACAATGAGCAGTTCTTC
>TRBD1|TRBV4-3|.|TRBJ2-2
CASSPEERQGGYTGEMFF
TGCGCCAGCAGCCCAGAGGAGAGACAGGGGGGATACACCGGGGAGATGTTTTTT
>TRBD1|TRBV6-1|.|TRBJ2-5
CASNLTGAYQETQYF
TGTGCCAGCAACCTCACAGGGGCCTACCAAGAGACCCAGTACTTC
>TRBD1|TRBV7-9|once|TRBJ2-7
CASSSTGARKEQYF
TGTGCCAGCAGCTCAACAGGGGCGCGGAAGGAGCAGTACTTC
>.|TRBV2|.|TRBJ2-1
CASRKISYNEQFF
TGTGCCAGCAGGAAGATTTCCTACAATGAGCAGTTCTTC
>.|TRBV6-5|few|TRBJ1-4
CASSYSKGGRIKLFF
TGTGCCAGCAGTTACTCGAAAGGCGGACGGATAAAACTGTTTTTT
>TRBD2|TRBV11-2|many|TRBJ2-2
CASSPLTSGTGELFF
TGTGCCAGCAGCCCGCTGACTAGCGGTACCGGGGAGCTGTTTTTT
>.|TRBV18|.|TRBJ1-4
CASSPRVPRGEKLFF
TGTGCCAGCTCACCCCGGGTCCCGCGGGGTGAAAAACTGTTTTTT
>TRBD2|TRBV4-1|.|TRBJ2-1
CASSKAGGRGEQFF
TGCGCCAGCAGCAAAGCGGGAGGGAGAGGTGAGCAGTTCTTC
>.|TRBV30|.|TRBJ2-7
CAWSEHNYEQYF
TGTGCCTGGAGTGAACACAACTACGAGCAGTACTTC
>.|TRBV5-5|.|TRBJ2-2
CAGRSGPLLCTGELFF
TGTGCCGGCAGGAGCGGACCGCTCTTGTGTACCGGGGAGCTGTTTTTT
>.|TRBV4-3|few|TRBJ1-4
CVSSQEWSRSQGEKLFF
TGCGTCAGCAGCCAAGAGTGGTCCAGGAGCCAGGGTGAAAAACTGTTTTTT
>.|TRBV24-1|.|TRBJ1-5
CATSDLQGQPQHF
TGTGCCACTAGTGATTTGCAGGGTCAGCCCCAGCATTTT
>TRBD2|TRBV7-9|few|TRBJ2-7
CASSLVAGVREQYF
TGTGCCAGCAGCTTAGTGGCGGGAGTCCGCGAGCAGTACTTC
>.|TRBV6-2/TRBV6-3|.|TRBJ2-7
CASSSSGLPYGQYF
TGTGCCAGCAGTTCCAGCGGGCTCCCCTACGGGCAGTACTTC
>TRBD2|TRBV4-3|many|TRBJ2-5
CASSQEVSGSGAQYF
TGCGCCAGCAGCCAAGAGGTTAGCGGGAGCGGGGCCCAGTACTTC
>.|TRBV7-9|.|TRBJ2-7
CAGSLGRAYEQYF
TGTGCCGGCAGCTTGGGCAGGGCCTACGAGCAGTACTTC
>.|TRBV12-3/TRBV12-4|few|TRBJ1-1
CASRYSRENTEAFF
TGTGCCAGCAGATATAGCAGGGAGAACACTGAAGCTTTCTTT
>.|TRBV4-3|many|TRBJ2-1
CASSRDPVFNEQFF
TGCGCCAGCAGCCGGGACCCGGTCTTCAATGAGCAGTTCTTC
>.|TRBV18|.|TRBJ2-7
CASLRRDGAYERYF
TGTGCCAGCTTGCGACGGGACGGAGCCTACGAGCGGTACTTC
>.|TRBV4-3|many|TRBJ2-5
CASSQFRGLAGETQYF
TGCGCCAGCAGCCAATTTCGCGGGCTAGCTGGAGAGACCCAGTACTTC
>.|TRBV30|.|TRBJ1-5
CAWRRERDQPQHF
TGTGCCTGGAGGAGGGAAAGGGATCAGCCCCAGCATTTT
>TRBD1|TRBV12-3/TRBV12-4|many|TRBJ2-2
CASSPDRTNTGELFF
TGTGCCAGCAGTCCGGACAGGACGAACACCGGGGAGCTGTTTTTT